This T cell receptor beta chain was observed in a study of cytomegalovirus exposure and HLA in healthy donors. Clones were sequenced by immunoSEQ multiplex PCR, and TCRdb holds only the in-frame ones, with some missing. The sample records about 170,000 clones, 86% being singletons. The CDR3 extends over 15 amino acids. CDR1 MDHEN and CDR2 SYDVKM come from the germline V gene. V gave up 5 bases and J gave up 6 bases, with 20 bases separating them. This TCR was recovered from a woman younger than 45 in good health and CMV-seronegative. The V and J genes are TRBV28 and TRBJ2-7; tentative D call: TRBD2 (5 bases). Sequences were obtained from PBMCs. The CDR3 DNA sequence: TGTGCCAGCAGTCCCCCACCGTGGGAGCTGGCCGAGCAGTACTTC. Amino acids: CASSPPPWELAEQYF.